The rows below give T cell receptor beta chains drawn from one sample of a study of T cell responses to AZD1222 COVID-19 vaccine. The data were produced by immunoSEQ multiplex PCR, yet TCRdb's version contains in-frame clones alone and is incomplete. This sample has 85,000 to 130,000 clones, with approximately 91% found just once. The starting material was peripheral blood, obtained on day 0 of AZD1222 vaccination. These receptors were collected from an adult in good health. Each CDR3 is given with its conserved first and last residue. Fields, in order: D gene, V gene, J gene, CDR3 protein, CDR3 DNA. The D gene is left open where the match is weak.

D: -
V: TRBV4-1
J: TRBJ2-2
CDR3: CASSQEIAYTGELFF
DNA: TGCGCCAGCAGCCAAGAAATAGCCTACACCGGGGAGCTGTTTTTT

D: -
V: TRBV21-1
J: TRBJ2-6
CDR3: CASSIRGRHSGANVLTF
DNA: TGTGCCAGCAGCATCCGGGGCAGGCACTCTGGGGCCAACGTCCTGACTTTC

D: TRBD2
V: TRBV6-5
J: TRBJ2-1
CDR3: CASSYNEWGGNEQFF
DNA: TGTGCCAGCAGTTACAATGAGTGGGGGGGCAATGAGCAGTTCTTC

D: -
V: TRBV9
J: TRBJ2-7
CDR3: CASSVGEGAYEQYF
DNA: TGTGCCAGCAGCGTAGGTGAAGGGGCCTACGAGCAGTACTTC

D: TRBD2
V: TRBV9
J: TRBJ2-5
CDR3: CASSVGTSGGPPRETQYF
DNA: TGTGCCAGCAGCGTTGGGACTAGTGGGGGGCCCCCGCGGGAGACCCAGTACTTC

D: TRBD2
V: TRBV11-2
J: TRBJ2-1
CDR3: CASSLGSGGNNEQFF
DNA: TGTGCCAGCAGCTTAGGGTCGGGGGGGAACAATGAGCAGTTCTTC

D: TRBD1
V: TRBV4-1
J: TRBJ1-4
CDR3: CASSARDRGLEKLFF
DNA: TGCGCCAGCAGCGCCCGGGACAGGGGGCTAGAAAAACTGTTTTTT

D: TRBD1
V: TRBV4-1
J: TRBJ1-1
CDR3: CASSPGQGRTEAFF
DNA: TGCGCCAGCAGCCCCGGACAGGGGAGGACTGAAGCTTTCTTT

D: -
V: TRBV29-1
J: TRBJ1-1
CDR3: CSVEGPLGNTEAFF
DNA: TGCAGCGTTGAGGGTCCTCTCGGAAACACTGAAGCTTTCTTT

D: -
V: TRBV27
J: TRBJ1-2
CDR3: CASSYGMTPTARYGYTF
DNA: TGTGCCAGCAGTTACGGGATGACCCCTACCGCTCGCTATGGCTACACCTTC

D: -
V: TRBV25-1
J: TRBJ1-1
CDR3: CASTRRVGTEAFF
DNA: TGTGCCAGCACCAGAAGGGTGGGCACTGAAGCTTTCTTT

D: TRBD1
V: TRBV2
J: TRBJ2-2
CDR3: CASSGTGGIGELFF
DNA: TGTGCCAGCAGTGGAACAGGGGGGATCGGGGAGCTGTTTTTT

D: -
V: TRBV4-1
J: TRBJ2-3
CDR3: CASSQEVTSGGPGADTQYF
DNA: TGCGCCAGCAGCCAAGAAGTGACTAGTGGGGGCCCTGGGGCAGATACGCAGTATTTT

D: -
V: TRBV9
J: TRBJ2-1
CDR3: CASSGSSGGPNNEQFF
DNA: TGTGCCAGCAGCGGGTCTAGTGGGGGGCCCAACAATGAGCAGTTCTTC

D: -
V: TRBV14
J: TRBJ2-1
CDR3: CASSTARGGSYNEQFF
DNA: TGTGCCAGCAGCACAGCCAGGGGGGGCTCCTACAATGAGCAGTTCTTC